The table lists the clone carrying this T cell receptor beta chain with a few counts. MiXCR, run by TCRdb on the 5' RACE reads, gives a single entry per CDR3 protein. This table has some 17,000 distinct CDR3 sequences, less than 20% appearing once. This specimen belongs to a study of HIV-infected patients and healthy controls. This CDR3 has 15 amino acids. This sequence joins TRBV3-2 and TRBJ1-5. TRBV3-2 is recorded as a pseudogene. The sequence was collected from a human donor in good health. Specimen: CD8+ T cells from blood. The CDR3 bases are TGTGCCAGCAGCCAAGACCGGGACTTAAATCAGCCCCAGCATTTT. Amino acid sequence: CASSQDRDLNQPQHF.